The 24 T cell receptor beta chains below come from one sample, sequenced in a study of blood T cells in healthy people across ages. The second PCR ran 7 to 11 cycles with a sample-barcoded 5' primer and J-beta primers. TCRdb re-called the 5' RACE reads through MiXCR, storing one row per CDR3 protein. Of over a million distinct CDR3 sequences listed, under 55% are singletons. The specimen sequenced was blood. The receptors come from a woman in her sixties or seventies in good health.

This sequence joins TRBV5-1 and TRBJ2-4, with TRBD2 matching 7 bases. The DNA matches TRBJ2-7 better at its end, which makes the J call doubtful. Germline V gene data show CDR1 as SGHRS and CDR2 as YFSETQ. The CDR3 spans 14 residues. The CDR3 region is CASSPREFSNEQYF. CDR3 bases: TGCGCCAGCAGCCCGCGGGAGTTCAGCAACGAGCAGTACTTC.

This clonotype was seen a few times. The chain uses TRBV6-2 or TRBV6-3 and TRBJ2-3; D is ambiguous. With 6 bases removed from V and 6 bases from J, the gap between germline ends came to 16 bases. Germline V gives CDR1 MNHEY, CDR2 SVGEGT. The CDR3 contains 14 residues. CDR3 nucleotide sequence: TGTGCCAGCAGGAACAACCCCGGGTGGGATACGCAGTATTTT. Translating gives CASRNNPGWDTQYF.

This clonotype was found a few times. This sequence joins TRBV30 and TRBJ2-3; 8 positions agree with TRBD2. The CDR3 loop spans 15 amino acids. Germline V lookup: CDR1 GTSNPN, CDR2 SVGIG (reference sequence). Trimming at V came to 2 bases and at J to 1 base, leaving 5 bases not matched to a gene. This chain's CDR3 is CAWSLQTSGTDTQYF. CDR3 DNA: TGTGCCTGGAGTCTCCAGACTAGCGGCACAGATACGCAGTATTTT.

This clonotype has just a few counts. The chain is built from TRBV20-1 and TRBJ2-7; weak D call: TRBD1 (6 bases). The CDR3 runs 13 residues. Germline V gene lookup returns CDR1 DFQATT and CDR2 SNEGSKA (reference sequence). The CDR3 region is CAATRDISYEQYF. CDR3 in DNA: TGCGCTGCAACCCGGGACATCAGCTACGAGCAGTACTTC.

This clonotype was observed a handful of times. The chain uses TRBV29-1 and TRBJ2-7, with 7 bases lining up with TRBD1. V shed 4 bases and J 3 bases; nucleotides not matched to a gene: 12. Germline V CDR1 and CDR2: SQVTM, ANQGSEA. The CDR3 has 15 residues. The CDR3 loop reads CSVGFWGQSLYEQYF. The CDR3 DNA sequence: TGCAGCGTTGGGTTTTGGGGACAGAGTCTCTACGAGCAGTACTTC.

This clonotype was observed a handful of times. The chain is built from TRBV27 and TRBJ2-3; the match to TRBD2 covers 10 bases. V lost 5 bases, J lost 2 bases, and 7 bases stayed unmatched. CDR3 length: 16 residues. Germline CDR1 MNHEY, CDR2 SMNVEV (reference sequence). The CDR3 loop reads CASSPDTSGNTDTQYF. The CDR3 nucleotides read TGTGCCAGCAGTCCTGATACTAGCGGGAACACAGATACGCAGTATTTT.

The V call is TRBV6-1, the J call TRBJ2-7; weak D call: TRBD1 (5 bases). Germline CDR1 and CDR2: MNHNS and SASEGT. Trimming cost V 2 bases and J 1 base, with 12 bases left between them. The CDR3 has 15 residues. In DNA, the CDR3 is TGTGCCAGCAGTGAAACCACAGGATGGTCCTACGAGCAGTACTTC. Translation gives CASSETTGWSYEQYF.

The genes are TRBV5-1 and TRBJ2-7; D is possibly TRBD2 (6 bases). In germline, CDR1 is SGHRS, CDR2 YFSETQ. The CDR3 length is 15 residues. The ends were cut back, 4 bases at V and 6 bases at J, with 20 bases in the middle. The CDR3 region has the DNA TGCGCCAGCAGCCCCACCGGAACGGGAGTGGGCGAGCAGTACTTC. Translating gives CASSPTGTGVGEQYF. The full variable domain, with the rest looked up from reference TRBV5-1 and TRBJ2-7, is KAGVTQTPRYLIKTRGQQVTLSCSPISGHRSVSWYQQTPGQGLQFLFEYFSETQRNKGNFPGRFSGRQFSNSRSEMNVSTLELGDSALYLCASSPTGTGVGEQYFGPGTRLTVT.

The table lists this clonotype with a few counts. The chain recombines TRBV20-1 with TRBJ2-7; no clear D. The DNA end favors TRBJ2-5, so the J call may be wrong. CDR1 and CDR2 (germline): DFQATT, SNEGSKA (reference sequence). This CDR3 is 15 amino acids long. The CDR3 coding sequence is TGCAGTGCTAGAGGTTCGGAGAGCACCGGGGAGACCCAGTACTTC. It yields the protein CSARGSESTGETQYF.

This chain joins TRBV9 and TRBJ2-7, with 15 nucleotides matching TRBD2. Germline loops: CDR1 SGDLS, CDR2 YYNGEE. The CDR3 has 13 amino acids. Here the CDR3 reads CGGTSGRKNEQYF. CDR3 DNA sequence: TGTGGGGGGACTAGCGGGAGGAAAAATGAGCAGTACTTC. Drawing the rest from reference TRBV9 and TRBJ2-7, the complete variable domain is DSGVTQTPKHLITATGQRVTLRCSPRSGDLSVYWYQQSLDQGLQFLIQYYNGEERAKGNILERFSAQQFPDLHSELNLSSLELGDSALYFCGGTSGRKNEQYFGPGTRLTVT.

This clonotype is a singleton in its sample. This rearrangement joins TRBV12-3 or TRBV12-4 to TRBJ2-3; D ambiguous. Trimming cost V 7 bases and J 4 bases, with 15 bases left between them. This CDR3 has 14 residues. The CDR3 coding sequence is TGTGCCAGCAACCTGGACGGAGCCCCAGATACGCAGTATTTT. It yields the protein CASNLDGAPDTQYF.

CDR3 amino acids: CASSSTFIPNEQFF. The CDR3 DNA follows: TGTGCCAGCAGCTCCACCTTCATACCCAATGAGCAGTTCTTC. The chain carries TRBV13 and TRBJ2-1; the D is unclear. The CDR3 runs 14 residues. Trimming took off 4 bases at V and 6 bases at J, with 13 bases between the two ends. Germline values: CDR1 PRHDT, CDR2 FYEKMQ (reference sequence).

This chain uses TRBV7-8 with TRBJ2-7; D tentatively fits TRBD1 or TRBD2 (5 bases each). The CDR3 is made up of 18 amino acids. The V end was cut by 1 base, the J end by 4 bases, with 23 bases between. Germline-derived CDR1 and CDR2 are SGHVS and FQNEAQ. CDR3 DNA: TGTGCCAGCAGCTTAGAGGGGAGAAGGGCGACTAAGAAATACGAGCAGTACTTC. It encodes CASSLEGRRATKKYEQYF.

The CDR3 region is CASSLRWLKGGSYNEQFF. The CDR3 nucleotides are TGTGCCAGCAGCTTACGATGGCTCAAGGGTGGCTCCTACAATGAGCAGTTCTTC. The chain recombines TRBV11-1 with TRBJ2-1; D remains unclear. V dropped 2 bases and J dropped 0 bases, with 17 bases sitting between them. CDR3 length: 18 residues. The germline V gene encodes CDR1 SGHAT and CDR2 FQDESV (reference sequence).

The CDR3 loop is CASSLGPRQGVGTDTQYF. The DNA for the CDR3 is TGTGCCAGCAGCTTGGGACCAAGGCAGGGGGTTGGCACAGATACGCAGTATTTT. V gene TRBV7-3 combines with J gene TRBJ2-3, with TRBD1 identical over 7 bases. This CDR3 region has 18 residues. Germline V gene lookup returns CDR1 SGHTA and CDR2 FQGTGA. V lost 3 bases, J lost 1 base, and 13 bases stayed unmatched.

This clonotype appeared a few times. V usage is TRBV6-2 or TRBV6-3 and J usage is TRBJ2-3; D ambiguous. CDR1 is MNHEY, CDR2 SVGEGT, per germline. The V end lost 5 bases, the J end lost 5 bases, and 11 bases lay between the germline ends. The length of the CDR3 is 13 residues. This CDR3 is CASSLNLRDTQYF. The CDR3 DNA follows: TGTGCCAGCAGTCTAAACCTGAGAGATACGCAGTATTTT.

This clonotype has a count of ten or more. The DNA of the CDR3 is TGTGCCAGCAGCCTCGGGACAAGCAACGAGCAGTACTTC. Its translation is CASSLGTSNEQYF. This rearrangement joins TRBV13 to TRBJ2-5, with D possibly matching TRBD1 (6 bases). Judging by the DNA end, TRBJ2-7 fits better; the J call may be wrong. CDR3 length: 13 amino acids. In germline, CDR1 is PRHDT, CDR2 FYEKMQ (reference sequence).

This clonotype was detected only once. V usage is TRBV18 and J usage is TRBJ2-1; TRBD2 matches at 7 bases. Trimming took 5 bases from V and 8 from J; bases not matched to a gene: 6. CDR1 and CDR2 from the germline V gene are KGHSH and LQKENI. There are 13 residues in the CDR3. CDR3: CASSGTGRDEQFF. In nucleotides, the CDR3 is TGTGCCAGCTCAGGGACGGGGAGGGATGAGCAGTTCTTC. Combining the CDR3 with reference TRBV18 and TRBJ2-1 gives the whole variable domain NAGVMQNPRHLVRRRGQEARLRCSPMKGHSHVYWYRQLPEEGLKFMVYLQKENIIDESGMPKERFSAEFPKEGPSILRIQQVVRGDSAAYFCASSGTGRDEQFFGPGTRLTVL.

Ten or more counts support this clonotype. This rearrangement joins TRBV6-2 or TRBV6-3 to TRBJ2-1; 11 bases are shared with TRBD2. Unmatched junction bases numbered 13, after V lost 2 bases and J lost 7 bases. The CDR3 sequence is 18 residues long. The germline gives CDR1 MNHEY, CDR2 SVGEGT. For the CDR3, the DNA is TGTGCCAGCAGTTACATGGAGACTAGCGGGACAAGGAAGAATGAGCAGTTCTTC. Translation: CASSYMETSGTRKNEQFF.

This sequence joins TRBV10-2 and TRBJ2-1; D possibly corresponds to TRBD1 (6 bases). The CDR3 spans 17 residues. The germline V and J ends were trimmed by 0 bases and 6 bases, with 18 bases remaining between them. Germline V gene lookup returns CDR1 WSHSY and CDR2 SAAADI. CDR3 loop: CASSESLGRGLLNEQFF. The DNA of the CDR3 is TGCGCCAGCAGTGAGTCTCTGGGTAGGGGGTTACTCAATGAGCAGTTCTTC.

This clonotype has at least ten counts. The gene calls are TRBV9 and TRBJ2-1; D possibly corresponds to TRBD1 (6 bases). The CDR3 spans 14 residues. CDR1 SGDLS and CDR2 YYNGEE come from the germline V gene. Trimming took 4 bases from V and 6 from J, leaving 14 bases between them. The CDR3 DNA sequence: TGTGCCAGCAGCATCGGACAGAAGGGCAATGAGCAGTTCTTC. Its protein product is CASSIGQKGNEQFF.

The V and J genes are TRBV20-1 and TRBJ2-1; a weak D match, TRBD2 (6 bases). This CDR3 has 14 amino acids. CDR1 DFQATT and CDR2 SNEGSKA come from the germline V gene (reference sequence). V was pared by 3 bases and J by 5 bases, with 14 bases between. This CDR3 reads CSASRGRPHNEQFF. CDR3 DNA sequence: TGCAGTGCTAGTCGGGGGAGGCCCCACAATGAGCAGTTCTTC.

This clonotype has a handful of counts. The chain is built from TRBV10-3 and TRBJ2-7; D assignment may be TRBD1 or TRBD2 (5 bases each). Looked up from germline, CDR1 is ENHRY and CDR2 is SYGVKD. The CDR3 has 14 residues. Trimming stripped 6 bases from V and 5 bases from J, with 17 bases between. The CDR3 loop is CAIRALPRGDEQYF. As DNA, the CDR3 is TGTGCCATCAGGGCCCTACCGAGGGGAGACGAGCAGTACTTC.

In this sample, this clonotype turned up once. This rearrangement joins TRBV6-5 to TRBJ2-4; D may be TRBD1 (6 bases). The CDR3 loop spans 17 amino acids. V shed 2 bases and J shed 1 base, with 15 bases lying between them. The V gene's germline CDR1 is MNHEY and CDR2 SVGAGI. The CDR3 region has the DNA TGTGCCAGCAGTTACGGGGGCGGGTTGGGGGCCAAAAACATTCAGTACTTC. It specifies CASSYGGGLGAKNIQYF.